This T cell receptor beta chain was captured by sequencing in a study of cytomegalovirus exposure and HLA in healthy donors (dated by TCRdb to about 2017). About the investigation overall: The roughly 670 repertoires of the first cohort and the approximately 110 validation repertoires were produced on the same platform, according to a later analysis. The study aimed to test whether cataloging public T cell receptors could reveal signatures of past pathogen exposure. Along with the roughly 700-subject first cohort, a separate validation cohort of over 90 different subjects was used. To predict cytomegalovirus infection status, the study brought together high-throughput TCR immunosequencing, statistical association of individual TCRs with disease status, and machine learning.

Study-wide findings and limitations: While some public TCRs were present in many individuals, most TCR sequences turned up only very rarely across donors. The study gave a list of 150 to 200 TCR beta chains associated with cytomegalovirus. In a later analysis, TCRs clustered in the first cohort were found to also tend to co-occur in the roughly 120 validation repertoires, with about 93% of cluster scores above 0. It was suggested by the authors that the approach could potentially be generalized to other disease states and immunological phenotypes. The classifier was reported to diagnose cytomegalovirus status with high specificity and sensitivity in both the original and validation cohorts. The validation cohort had no HLA typing available for a later analysis, so co-occurrence within that cohort was assessed over all 120 or so repertoires. In vitro tests confirmed that a few of the cytomegalovirus-associated TCR beta chains recognize cytomegalovirus antigens.

The CDR3 holds 13 amino acids from the cysteine to the phenylalanine. Only CDR3 DNA remains: 39 bases, in frame from the first base. Trimmed from V: 6 bases; trimmed from J: 2 bases; junction bases lacking a gene match: 2. The germline V gene sets CDR1 to SGHAT and CDR2 to FQNNGV. Separate from the approximately 700-subject first cohort, the validation cohort of 95 to 150 subjects was the group to which the donors belonged. The method behind the library was the immunoSEQ multiplex PCR assay. The published analysis was carried out like this. A statistical classification framework was developed to diagnose cytomegalovirus status using the catalog of TCR beta chain sequences. TCRdb took over this immuneACCESS table, retaining in-frame rearrangements with V and J assigned. Such tables are incomplete; in checked studies, under half of the missing clones stem from an unresolved V gene, and the remainder is unexplained. That table furnishes V, J and clone size, whereas the DNA furnished D and trimming. Counted in this sample were about 100,000 clones; about 85% of them appeared once. The ten biggest clones cover around 3.1% of the sample.

Regarding this clone: The antigen it recognizes is unknown. No per-base quality is available; no much larger clone lies one base away.

Sequenced: PBMCs. This receptor chain uses TRBV11-2 and TRBJ2-7, and 9 junction bases match TRBD1. The source of this sequence is a woman aged 18-30 years in good health and CMV-seronegative. Here the CDR3 is given as CASRTGGTYEQYF. The DNA sequence follows: TGTGCCAGCAGAACAGGGGGCACCTACGAGCAGTACTTC.